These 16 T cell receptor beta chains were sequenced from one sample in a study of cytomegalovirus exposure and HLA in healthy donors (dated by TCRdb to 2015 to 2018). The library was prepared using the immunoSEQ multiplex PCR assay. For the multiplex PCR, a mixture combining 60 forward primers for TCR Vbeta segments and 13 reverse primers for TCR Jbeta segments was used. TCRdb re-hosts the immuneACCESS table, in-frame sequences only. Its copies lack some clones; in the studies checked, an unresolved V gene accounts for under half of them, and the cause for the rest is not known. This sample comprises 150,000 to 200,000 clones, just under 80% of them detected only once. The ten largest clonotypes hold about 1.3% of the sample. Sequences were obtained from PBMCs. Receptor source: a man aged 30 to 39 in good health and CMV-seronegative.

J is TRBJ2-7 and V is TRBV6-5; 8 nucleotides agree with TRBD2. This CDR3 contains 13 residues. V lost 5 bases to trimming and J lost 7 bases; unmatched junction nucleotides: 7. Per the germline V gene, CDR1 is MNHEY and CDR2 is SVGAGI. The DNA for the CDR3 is TGTGCCAGCAGTCGGCCGGGGGGGCTGGAGCAGTACTTC. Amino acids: CASSRPGGLEQYF.

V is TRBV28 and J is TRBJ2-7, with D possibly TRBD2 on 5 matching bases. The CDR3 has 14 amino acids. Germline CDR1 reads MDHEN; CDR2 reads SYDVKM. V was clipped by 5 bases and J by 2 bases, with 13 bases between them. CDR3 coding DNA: TGTGCCAGCAGTCGTATCAGCGGTCCCTACGAGCAGTACTTC. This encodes CASSRISGPYEQYF.

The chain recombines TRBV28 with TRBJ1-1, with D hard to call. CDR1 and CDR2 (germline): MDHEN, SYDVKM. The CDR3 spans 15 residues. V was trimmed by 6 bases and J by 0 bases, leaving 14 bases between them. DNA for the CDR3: TGTGCCAGCAGCTTAAGAGGGTACATGAACACTGAAGCTTTCTTT. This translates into CASSLRGYMNTEAFF.

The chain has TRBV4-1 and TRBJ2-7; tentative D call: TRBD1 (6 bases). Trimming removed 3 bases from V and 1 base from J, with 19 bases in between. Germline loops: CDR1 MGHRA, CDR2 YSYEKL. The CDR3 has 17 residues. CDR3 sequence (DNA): TGCGCCAGCAGCCAGGTTCTTAGGACAGAGAATTCCTACGAGCAGTACTTC. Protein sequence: CASSQVLRTENSYEQYF.

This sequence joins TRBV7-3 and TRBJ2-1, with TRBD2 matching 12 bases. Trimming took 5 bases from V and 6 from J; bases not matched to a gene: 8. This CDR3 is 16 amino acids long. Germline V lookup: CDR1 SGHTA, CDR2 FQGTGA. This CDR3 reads CASSKSLAGGGNEQFF. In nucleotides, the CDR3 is TGTGCCAGCAGCAAAAGTCTAGCGGGAGGGGGCAATGAGCAGTTCTTC.

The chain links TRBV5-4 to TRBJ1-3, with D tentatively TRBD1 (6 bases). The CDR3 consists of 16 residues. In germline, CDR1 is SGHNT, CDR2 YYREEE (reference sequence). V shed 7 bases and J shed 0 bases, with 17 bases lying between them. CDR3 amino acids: CASSNVGASSGNTIYF. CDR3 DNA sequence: TGTGCCAGCTCCAACGTGGGGGCCAGCTCTGGAAACACCATATATTTT.

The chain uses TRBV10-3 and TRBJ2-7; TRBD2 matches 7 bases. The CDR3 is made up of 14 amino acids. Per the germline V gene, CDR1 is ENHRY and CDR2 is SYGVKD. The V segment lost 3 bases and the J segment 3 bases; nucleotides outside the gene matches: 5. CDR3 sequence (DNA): TGTGCCATCAGTGAACAAGCGGGAAACTACGAGCAGTACTTC. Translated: CAISEQAGNYEQYF.

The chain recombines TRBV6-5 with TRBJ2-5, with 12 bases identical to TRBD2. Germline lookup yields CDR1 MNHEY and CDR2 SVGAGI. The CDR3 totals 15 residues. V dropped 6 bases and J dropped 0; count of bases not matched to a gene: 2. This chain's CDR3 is CASSPSGGDQETQYF. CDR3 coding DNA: TGTGCCAGCAGCCCTAGCGGGGGGGACCAAGAGACCCAGTACTTC.

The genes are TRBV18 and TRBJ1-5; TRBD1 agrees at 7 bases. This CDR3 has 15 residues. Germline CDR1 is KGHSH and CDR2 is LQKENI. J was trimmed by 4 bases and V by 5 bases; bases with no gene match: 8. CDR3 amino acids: CASSSDQGGNQPQHF. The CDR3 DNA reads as TGTGCCAGCTCATCAGACCAGGGGGGAAATCAGCCCCAGCATTTT.

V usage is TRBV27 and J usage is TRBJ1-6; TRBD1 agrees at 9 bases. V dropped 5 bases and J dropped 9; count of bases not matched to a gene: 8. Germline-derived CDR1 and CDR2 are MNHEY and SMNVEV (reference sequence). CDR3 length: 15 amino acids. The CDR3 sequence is CASSPGTGWGSPLHF. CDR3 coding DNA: TGTGCCAGCAGTCCAGGGACAGGGTGGGGTTCACCCCTCCACTTT.

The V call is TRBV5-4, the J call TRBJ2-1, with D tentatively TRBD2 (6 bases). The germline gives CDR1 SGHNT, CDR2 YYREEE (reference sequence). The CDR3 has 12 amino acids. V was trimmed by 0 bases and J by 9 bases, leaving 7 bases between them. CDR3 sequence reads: CASSLEAGEQFF. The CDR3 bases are TGTGCCAGCAGCTTGGAAGCGGGTGAGCAGTTCTTC.

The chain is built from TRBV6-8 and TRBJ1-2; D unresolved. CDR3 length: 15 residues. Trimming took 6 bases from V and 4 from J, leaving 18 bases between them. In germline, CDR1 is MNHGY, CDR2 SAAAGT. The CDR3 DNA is TGTGCCAGCAGATTGGTCGGGTCGTATTCCTATGGCTACACCTTC. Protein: CASRLVGSYSYGYTF.

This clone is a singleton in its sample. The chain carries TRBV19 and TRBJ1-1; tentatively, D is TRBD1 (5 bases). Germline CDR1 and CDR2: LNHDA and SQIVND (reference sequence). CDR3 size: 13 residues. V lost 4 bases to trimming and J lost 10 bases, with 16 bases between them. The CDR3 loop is CASSTSPRQRAFF. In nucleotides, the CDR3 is TGTGCCAGTAGTACCTCGCCCCGACAGAGAGCTTTCTTT. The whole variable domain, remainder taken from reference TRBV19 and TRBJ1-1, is DGGITQSPKYLFRKEGQNVTLSCEQNLNHDAMYWYRQDPGQGLRLIYYSQIVNDFQKGDIAEGYSVSREKKESFPLTVTSAQKNPTAFYLCASSTSPRQRAFFGQGTRLTVV.

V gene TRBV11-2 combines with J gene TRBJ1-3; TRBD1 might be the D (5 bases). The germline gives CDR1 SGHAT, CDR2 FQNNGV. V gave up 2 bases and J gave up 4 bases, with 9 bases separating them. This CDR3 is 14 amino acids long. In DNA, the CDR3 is TGTGCCAGCAGCTTAAATGCAGGGGGAAACACCATATATTTT. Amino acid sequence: CASSLNAGGNTIYF.

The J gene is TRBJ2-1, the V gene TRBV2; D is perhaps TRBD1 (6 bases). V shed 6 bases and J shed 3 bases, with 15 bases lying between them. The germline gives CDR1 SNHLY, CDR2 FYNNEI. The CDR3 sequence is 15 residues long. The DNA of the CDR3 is TGTGCCAGCAGCCGGACAGACCGGGACTACAATGAGCAGTTCTTC. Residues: CASSRTDRDYNEQFF.

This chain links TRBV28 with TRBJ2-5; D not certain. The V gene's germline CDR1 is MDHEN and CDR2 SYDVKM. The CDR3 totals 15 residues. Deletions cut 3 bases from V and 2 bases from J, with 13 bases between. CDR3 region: CASSLPQDTQETQYF. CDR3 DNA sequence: TGTGCCAGCAGTTTGCCACAAGACACACAAGAGACCCAGTACTTC.